This entry is about one T cell receptor (beta chain). The target antigen is unknown. The sample comes from a study of T-cell reconstitution after alpha-beta-depleted transplantation in children. V was pared by 1 base and J by 3 bases, with 1 base between. Germline assignment: CDR1 SNHLY and CDR2 FYNNEI. This CDR3 is 12 amino acids long. Unique molecular identifiers featured in how the TCRbeta library was prepared. TCRdb ran MiXCR on the PCR reads and lists one entry per CDR3 protein. The repertoire includes about a million distinct CDR3 sequences, around 30% of them detected once, and around 30% sits in the top ten. Study-level points and caveats: Fresh T-cell production supplied most of the T-cell counts and diversity seen one year after transplant. Surviving thymic progenitors and recipient T cells were the source of high TCRbeta diversity at day 60 in some patients.

The rearrangement uses TRBV2 and TRBJ1-3; D unresolved. Sample: PBMCs, mostly from graft donor cells, taken 360 days after TCRalphabeta/CD19-depleted stem cell transplant. The receptor comes from a boy less than two years old who had a stem cell transplant for SCID, so the T cells may come from the graft donor. The CDR3, as DNA: TGTGCCAGCAGTGAAGGTGGAAACACCATATATTTT. Its translation is CASSEGGNTIYF.